One sample yielded the 19 T cell receptor beta chains listed below, sequenced in a study of CD8+ T cells in alopecia areata. Extraction and reverse transcription of RNA yielded cDNA as the sequencing template. The method was immunoSEQ multiplex PCR; TCRdb's version includes in-frame clones alone and lacks a portion of them. The profile shows 150,000 to 200,000 clones, about three fifths of them singletons. Stated treatment: oral pan-JAK inhibitor, 5-10 mg twice daily. The sample here was CD4+ T cells sorted from blood, taken at roughly week 55, from a patient treated with tofacitinib. Source of these receptors: a human donor with alopecia areata.

A few counts support this clone. V usage is TRBV6-6 and J usage is TRBJ2-7, with 10 bases that match TRBD1. There are 16 residues in the CDR3. Germline CDR1 reads MNHNY; CDR2 reads SVGAGI (reference sequence). V lost 6 bases to trimming and J lost 4 bases; unmatched junction nucleotides: 12. The CDR3 protein is CASSPQGRTGGYEQYF. The DNA of the CDR3 is TGTGCCAGCAGCCCCCAGGGAAGGACAGGGGGATACGAGCAGTACTTC.

This chain connects TRBV6-1 to TRBJ1-2; D is ambiguous. V was cut by 7 bases and J by 9 bases, with 18 bases left in between. Germline V lookup: CDR1 MNHNS, CDR2 SASEGT. The CDR3 consists of 13 residues. CDR3: CASTLDPSKSYTF. The DNA of the CDR3 is TGTGCCAGCACCCTCGATCCCTCGAAGAGCTACACCTTC.

The chain links TRBV9 to TRBJ2-7; D might be TRBD1 (6 bases). This CDR3 comprises 17 residues. Germline values: CDR1 SGDLS, CDR2 YYNGEE. V was trimmed by 4 bases and J by 6 bases, leaving 26 bases between them. The CDR3, as DNA: TGTGCCAGCAGCCCCTCCCCCGATTACAGGGCCCTTAGCGAGCAGTACTTC. Translation: CASSPSPDYRALSEQYF.

This chain joins TRBV7-9 and TRBJ2-7; TRBD1 agrees at 7 bases. Trimming at V came to 5 bases and at J to 3 bases, leaving 10 bases not matched to a gene. The CDR3 consists of 15 residues. Looked up from germline, CDR1 is SEHNR and CDR2 is FQNEAQ (reference sequence). The CDR3 DNA is TGTGCCAGCAGCGATCCTGGGACAGAAAACTACGAGCAGTACTTC. Its protein is CASSDPGTENYEQYF.

The chain joins TRBV4-2 to TRBJ1-6; 7 bases align to TRBD1. In germline, CDR1 is LGHNA, CDR2 YNFKEQ. With 4 bases clipped from V and 0 bases from J, the junction kept 6 bases outside the gene matches. The CDR3 is made up of 17 amino acids. CDR3 amino acids: CASSPRQGGSYNSPLHF. The CDR3 DNA sequence: TGTGCCAGCAGCCCCCGACAGGGCGGCTCCTATAATTCACCCCTCCACTTT.

The V and J genes are TRBV5-6 and TRBJ2-3; D unresolved. Germline V CDR1 and CDR2: SGHDT, YYEEEE. V lost 2 bases to trimming and J lost 2 bases, with 6 bases between them. This CDR3 has 13 amino acids. CDR3 sequence reads: CASSFATTDTQYF. The DNA for the CDR3 is TGTGCCAGCAGCTTCGCGACCACAGATACGCAGTATTTT.

This chain joins TRBV5-1 and TRBJ2-7; TRBD1 matches 7 bases. Germline CDR1 reads SGHRS; CDR2 reads YFSETQ. V shed 3 bases, J shed 5 bases, and the junction held 8 bases outside the gene matches. This CDR3 spans 14 amino acids. CDR3 sequence: CASSSDTGVHEQYF. The CDR3 DNA reads as TGCGCCAGCAGCTCAGATACAGGGGTACACGAGCAGTACTTC.

The CDR3 region is CASSSQPGQGYYEQYF. CDR3 nucleotides: TGCGCCAGCAGTTCACAACCGGGACAGGGATACTACGAGCAGTACTTC. The V call is TRBV5-1, the J call TRBJ2-7; TRBD1 agrees at 9 bases. With 5 bases clipped from V and 3 bases from J, the junction kept 12 bases outside the gene matches. CDR3 length: 16 amino acids. Germline CDR1 reads SGHRS; CDR2 reads YFSETQ.

This clone has just a few counts. V and J are TRBV7-3 and TRBJ1-1; 8 nucleotides match TRBD1. CDR1 and CDR2 (germline): SGHTA, FQGTGA. V lost 7 bases to trimming and J lost 2 bases; unmatched junction nucleotides: 6. The CDR3 is 14 residues long. CDR3 DNA: TGTGCCAGCAAGACAGGGACAGGAAACACTGAAGCTTTCTTT. This translates into CASKTGTGNTEAFF.

This clone was seen only once. The chain carries TRBV5-6 and TRBJ2-7, with D maybe TRBD1 (6 bases). This CDR3 comprises 13 residues. The germline V gene encodes CDR1 SGHDT and CDR2 YYEEEE. V dropped 4 bases and J dropped 4 bases, with 12 bases sitting between them. This CDR3 reads CASSAQGRYEQYF. In DNA form, the CDR3 reads TGTGCCAGCAGCGCACAGGGCCGGTACGAGCAGTACTTC.

The chain joins TRBV25-1 to TRBJ1-2, with D maybe TRBD1 (5 bases). CDR3 length: 14 amino acids. Trimming removed 4 bases at V and 0 bases at J, with 9 bases between. Germline V gene data show CDR1 as MGHDK and CDR2 as SYGVNS. CDR3 DNA: TGTGCCAGCAGTGTGGGGGTTTCTAACTATGGCTACACCTTC. Translating it yields CASSVGVSNYGYTF.

The sample holds a few counts of this clone. The chain carries TRBV4-1 and TRBJ2-5; unclear D gene. V lost 3 bases to trimming and J lost 5 bases, with 13 bases between them. Germline-derived CDR1 and CDR2 are MGHRA and YSYEKL. The CDR3 is 14 residues long. The CDR3 coding sequence is TGCGCCAGCAGCCAGACTGTAGGGCGGGAGACCCAGTACTTC. Translated, it gives CASSQTVGRETQYF.

The chain recombines TRBV30 with TRBJ1-2; 7 bases are a match to TRBD1. This CDR3 spans 14 amino acids. The V and J ends lost 3 bases and 4 bases, in that order; junction bases with no gene match: 8. Germline CDR1 is GTSNPN and CDR2 is SVGIG (reference sequence). The CDR3, as DNA: TGTGCCTGGAGGCATGGGGACAGAGTCTATGGCTACACCTTC. Encoded protein: CAWRHGDRVYGYTF.

The table lists this clone with a few counts. This chain links TRBV29-1 with TRBJ2-3; D remains ambiguous. Germline CDR1 reads SQVTM; CDR2 reads ANQGSEA. The CDR3 extends over 13 amino acids. V gave up 4 bases and J gave up 5 bases, with 13 bases separating them. The CDR3 DNA reads TGCAGCGTTGGGCCGGCAGGACGAGATACGCAGTATTTT. Its protein is CSVGPAGRDTQYF.

This clone was recorded only once. The chain carries TRBV19 and TRBJ2-6; the D is unclear. V lost 3 bases, J lost 2 bases, and 5 bases lay in between. The CDR3 runs 14 residues. Per the germline V gene, CDR1 is LNHDA and CDR2 is SQIVND (reference sequence). CDR3 sequence (DNA): TGTGCCAGTAGTATTGAAGCTGGGGCCAACGTCCTGACTTTC. As protein: CASSIEAGANVLTF.

This chain connects TRBV5-6 to TRBJ1-1; D is unclear. The CDR3 runs 13 residues. CDR1 and CDR2 (germline): SGHDT, YYEEEE. The V gene lost 1 base and the J gene lost 6 bases, with 10 bases spanning the gap. CDR3 loop: CASSLWLGAEAFF. The CDR3 DNA sequence: TGTGCCAGCAGCTTGTGGCTCGGGGCTGAAGCTTTCTTT.

This chain connects TRBV11-3 to TRBJ2-7; the match to TRBD1 covers 9 bases. Germline-derived CDR1 and CDR2 are SGHNT and YENEEA. CDR3 length equals 14 residues. J lost 6 bases, V lost 5 bases, and 8 bases had no gene match. The CDR3 is CASSTTGTGIEQYF. The CDR3 coding sequence is TGTGCCAGCAGCACCACCGGGACAGGGATCGAGCAGTACTTC.

The chain employs TRBV5-1 and TRBJ1-2; no clear D. The germline CDR1 and CDR2 sequences are SGHRS and YFSETQ. V was cut by 0 bases and J by 0 bases, with 6 bases left in between. The CDR3 covers 14 residues. The CDR3 DNA reads TGCGCCAGCAGCTTGGCGGGGTCTAACTATGGCTACACCTTC. Its protein is CASSLAGSNYGYTF. Full variable domain (remainder filled in from reference TRBV5-1 and TRBJ1-2): KAGVTQTPRYLIKTRGQQVTLSCSPISGHRSVSWYQQTPGQGLQFLFEYFSETQRNKGNFPGRFSGRQFSNSRSEMNVSTLELGDSALYLCASSLAGSNYGYTFGSGTRLTVV.

V gene TRBV29-1 combines with J gene TRBJ1-1; D might be TRBD1 (5 bases). V was shortened by 4 bases and J by 0 bases, with 15 bases between the two germline ends. Germline values: CDR1 SQVTM, CDR2 ANQGSEA. CDR3 length: 15 amino acids. This CDR3 is CSVVGETGMNTEAFF. The CDR3 DNA is TGCAGCGTTGTAGGGGAGACCGGCATGAACACTGAAGCTTTCTTT.